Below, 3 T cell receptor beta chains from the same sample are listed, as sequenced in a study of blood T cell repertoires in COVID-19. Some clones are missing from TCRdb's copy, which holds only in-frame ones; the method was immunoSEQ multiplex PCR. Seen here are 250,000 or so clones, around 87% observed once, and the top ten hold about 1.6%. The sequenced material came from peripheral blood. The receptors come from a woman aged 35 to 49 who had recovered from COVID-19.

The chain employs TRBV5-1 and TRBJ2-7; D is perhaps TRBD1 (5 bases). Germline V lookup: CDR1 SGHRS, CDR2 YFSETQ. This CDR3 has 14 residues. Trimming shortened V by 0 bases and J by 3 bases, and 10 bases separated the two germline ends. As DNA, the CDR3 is TGCGCCAGCAGCTTGGCTCGACAGAGCTACGAGCAGTACTTC. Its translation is CASSLARQSYEQYF.

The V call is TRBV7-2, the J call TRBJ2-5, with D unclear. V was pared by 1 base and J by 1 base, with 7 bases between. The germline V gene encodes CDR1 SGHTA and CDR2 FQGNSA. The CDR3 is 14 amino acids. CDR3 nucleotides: TGTGCCAGCAGCTTAGTCGGGTTCCAAGAGACCCAGTACTTC. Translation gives CASSLVGFQETQYF.

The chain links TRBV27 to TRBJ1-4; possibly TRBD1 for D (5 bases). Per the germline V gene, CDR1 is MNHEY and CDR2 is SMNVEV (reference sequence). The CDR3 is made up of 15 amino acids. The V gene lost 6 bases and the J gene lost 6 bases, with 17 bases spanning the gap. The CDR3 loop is CASRGARGGDEKLFF. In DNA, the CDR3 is TGTGCCAGCAGGGGCGCGCGGGGGGGGGATGAAAAACTGTTTTTT.